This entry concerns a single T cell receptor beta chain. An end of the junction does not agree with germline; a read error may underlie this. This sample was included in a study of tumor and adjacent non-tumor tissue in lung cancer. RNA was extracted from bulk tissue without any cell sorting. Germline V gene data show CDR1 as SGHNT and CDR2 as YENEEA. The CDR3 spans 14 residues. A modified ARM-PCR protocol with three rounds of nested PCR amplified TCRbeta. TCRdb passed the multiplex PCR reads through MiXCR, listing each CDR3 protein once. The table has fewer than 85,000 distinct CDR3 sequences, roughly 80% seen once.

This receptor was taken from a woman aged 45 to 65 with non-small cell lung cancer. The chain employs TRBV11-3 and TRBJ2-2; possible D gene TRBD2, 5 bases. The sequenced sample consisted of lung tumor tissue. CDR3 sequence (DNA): TGTGCCAGCAGTTCTCACCGAGACTCTGGGGAGCTATTTTTT. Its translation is CASSSHRDSGELFF.